A single sample is the source of the 8 T cell receptor beta chains below, sequenced in a study of tumor-infiltrating lymphocytes in primary liver carcinoma. TCR beta cDNA was reverse-transcribed from about 500 ng of total RNA. The reaction used a constant-region primer and ProtoScript II reverse transcriptase. For TCR beta, libraries were produced by three nested multiplex PCR rounds using slightly modified ARM-PCR. For around 10 cycles apiece, the opening two PCR rounds ran with TRBV1-TRBV30 forward primers and a C-beta reverse primer. TCRdb re-analysed the multiplex PCR reads in MiXCR, keeping a single row per CDR3 protein. Among more than 95,000 distinct CDR3 sequences listed, around 64% were seen once. Joint extraction of RNA and DNA used roughly 19-33 mg of bulk tissue that was unsorted. Sequenced: liver tumor tissue from sampling region 3. Described subset: tumor region T3, left-lateral pole. Receptor source: a woman between 55 and 75 years old with primary liver carcinoma and hepatitis B virus infection.

This clonotype was observed at least ten times. The chain employs TRBV28 and TRBJ2-5, with TRBD2 matching over 7 bases. The germline CDR1 and CDR2 sequences are MDHEN and SYDVKM. The ends lost 2 bases at V and 5 bases at J; junction bases unmatched: 14. This CDR3 has 17 residues. The CDR3: CASSLPGLGRGQETQYF. The CDR3 DNA is TGTGCCAGCAGTTTACCCGGCCTAGGGAGGGGCCAGGAGACCCAGTACTTC.

This clonotype has at least ten counts. The rearrangement links TRBV10-3 to TRBJ2-7; 10 positions match TRBD1. V was pared by 11 bases and J by 4 bases, with 11 bases of the junction left unmatched. This CDR3 has 14 residues. Germline-derived CDR1 and CDR2 are ENHRY and SYGVKD. CDR3 amino acids: CASEAGQGFYEQYF. CDR3 bases: TGTGCCTCCGAGGCGGGACAGGGGTTTTACGAGCAGTACTTC.

A remark on this clonotype: At one of its ends the junction is not consistent with the germline gene, which may arise from a read error. This sequence joins TRBV11-2 and TRBJ2-1; TRBD1 matches 7 bases. The CDR3 runs to 17 residues. Germline V gene sequence: CDR1 SGHAT, CDR2 FQNNGV. The CDR3 nucleotides read TGTACCAGCAGCTTACGACCGGGACAGAGATCCTACAATGGGCAGTTCTTC. Translating it yields CTSSLRPGQRSYNGQFF.

With regard to this clonotype: With a much larger clone just one base away, this may be a read error. Because the CDR3 is missing its conserved closing phenylalanine or tryptophan, this is likely a read error. This chain uses TRBV12-3 or TRBV12-4 with TRBJ2-5; D possibly uses TRBD1 or TRBD2 (5 bases each). With 7 bases removed from V and 2 bases from J, the gap between germline ends came to 14 bases. The CDR3 is 14 amino acids. This CDR3 reads CASTPGTVQETQYL. In nucleotides, the CDR3 is TGTGCCAGCACCCCCGGGACCGTACAAGAGACCCAGTACTTA.

This clonotype was recorded at least ten times. CDR3 in DNA: TGTGCCAGCAGTGTCCTAGCCCGGCGTTTCTTT. It specifies CASSVLARRFF. The chain recombines TRBV6-1 with TRBJ1-1; D is unclear. CDR3 size: 11 residues. Trimming took off 4 bases at V and 13 bases at J, with 13 bases between the two ends. Germline assignment: CDR1 MNHNS and CDR2 SASEGT.

A remark on this clonotype: Relative to the germline gene, one junction end is altered; a read error may explain this. CDR3: CACSRVTGTSGGMQYF. CDR3 bases: TGTGCCTGCAGCCGAGTGACTGGAACCTCGGGCGGTATGCAGTATTTT. The rearrangement joins TRBV11-2 to TRBJ2-3; the D is unclear. The CDR3 spans 16 residues. Per the germline V gene, CDR1 is SGHAT and CDR2 is FQNNGV.

A word on this clonotype: The CDR3 end shows no conserved phenylalanine or tryptophan, and so a read error is likely. V gene TRBV2 combines with J gene TRBJ1-2, with D perhaps matching TRBD1 (5 bases). Per the germline V gene, CDR1 is SNHLY and CDR2 is FYNNEI. Trimming took 6 bases from V and 4 from J, leaving 12 bases between them. This CDR3 is 13 amino acids long. Here the CDR3 reads CASRRDASYGYTL. In nucleotides, the CDR3 is TGTGCCAGCAGGCGGGACGCTAGCTATGGCTACACCTTA.

On this clonotype: At one end, the junction sequence differs from germline, possibly due to a read error. The chain joins TRBV30 to TRBJ2-3; 7 bases map to TRBD1. CDR1 GTSNPN and CDR2 SVGIG come from the germline V gene (reference sequence). The CDR3 is made up of 13 amino acids. The CDR3 spells CAWRQGRADTRYF. DNA of the CDR3: TGTGCTTGGAGACAGGGTCGCGCAGATACGCGGTATTTT.